What follows are 32 T cell receptor beta chains derived from one specimen sequenced in a study of T cell responses to AZD1222 COVID-19 vaccine. Clones were read by immunoSEQ multiplex PCR, and TCRdb kept only the in-frame ones, dropping some. The repertoire holds approximately 93,000 clones, roughly 90% seen once, with 5.5% in the top ten. The sample consisted of peripheral blood, taken 28 days after the second AZD1222 dose. The receptors originated from an adult who received the AZD1222 COVID-19 vaccine.

The chain is built from TRBV19 and TRBJ1-3; no clear D gene. The CDR3 loop spans 14 amino acids. Trimming stripped 4 bases from V and 3 bases from J, with 10 bases between. The germline V gene encodes CDR1 LNHDA and CDR2 SQIVND (reference sequence). The CDR3, as DNA: TGTGCCAGTAGTAGCGCGGCGCGTGGAAACACCATATATTTT. Amino acids: CASSSAARGNTIYF.

Within the sample, this clone is hyperexpanded. The gene calls are TRBV4-1 and TRBJ1-3, with 8 bases matching TRBD1. J was trimmed by 3 bases and V by 5 bases; bases with no gene match: 6. The CDR3 sequence is 15 residues long. Germline-derived CDR1 and CDR2 are MGHRA and YSYEKL. The CDR3 sequence is CASSSTGAVGNTIYF. The DNA of the CDR3 is TGCGCCAGCAGCTCGACAGGGGCGGTTGGAAACACCATATATTTT.

V gene TRBV11-3 combines with J gene TRBJ2-7, with TRBD1 matching 11 bases. With V trimmed by 3 bases and J by 6 bases, 1 base remained unmatched. In germline, CDR1 is SGHNT, CDR2 YENEEA. There are 13 residues in the CDR3. The CDR3, as DNA: TGTGCCAGCAGCTTGGACAGGGGGCGCGAGCAGTACTTC. Amino acids: CASSLDRGREQYF.

The chain uses TRBV9 and TRBJ2-3; weak D call: TRBD2 (6 bases). The germline V and J ends were trimmed by 4 bases and 1 base, with 13 bases remaining between them. The germline CDR1 and CDR2 sequences are SGDLS and YYNGEE. The CDR3 consists of 15 residues. The CDR3 sequence: CASSLQGGGTDTQYF. The CDR3 nucleotides are TGTGCCAGCAGCCTGCAGGGAGGAGGCACAGATACGCAGTATTTT. The full variable domain, completed using reference TRBV9 and TRBJ2-3, is DSGVTQTPKHLITATGQRVTLRCSPRSGDLSVYWYQQSLDQGLQFLIQYYNGEERAKGNILERFSAQQFPDLHSELNLSSLELGDSALYFCASSLQGGGTDTQYFGPGTRLTVL.

V gene TRBV19 combines with J gene TRBJ2-2; D possibly corresponds to TRBD1 (5 bases). Germline assignment: CDR1 LNHDA and CDR2 SQIVND (reference sequence). This CDR3 is built from 14 residues. Between the trimmed V and J ends, which lost 9 bases and 2 bases, there was a span of 13 bases. The CDR3 DNA is TGTGCCAGCCTAAGAGACAGAAACACCGGGGAGCTGTTTTTT. This translates into CASLRDRNTGELFF.

V and J are TRBV14 and TRBJ1-1, with D tentatively TRBD1 (5 bases). Germline V gives CDR1 SGHDN, CDR2 FVKESK. V was shortened by 0 bases and J by 0 bases, with 11 bases between the two germline ends. The CDR3 is 16 amino acids. The CDR3 spells CASSQEYGGVNTEAFF. The CDR3 DNA sequence: TGTGCCAGCAGCCAAGAGTATGGGGGGGTGAACACTGAAGCTTTCTTT.

A remark on this clone: An end of the junction does not agree with germline; a read error may underlie this. The chain recombines TRBV6-1 with TRBJ1-2, with D uncertain. Germline V CDR1 and CDR2: MNHNS, SASEGT. CDR3 length: 10 amino acids. CDR3: CASSEVWGAF. The CDR3 nucleotides are TGTGCCAGCAGTGAAGTCTGGGGAGCCTTC.

The genes are TRBV27 and TRBJ2-1, with 8 nucleotides matching TRBD2. Germline V gene data show CDR1 as MNHEY and CDR2 as SMNVEV (reference sequence). Germline trimming cut 7 bases from V and 0 bases from J; bases unmatched to any gene: 8. The CDR3 has 16 residues. The CDR3 protein is CASIPRGGSSYNEQFF. CDR3 DNA sequence: TGTGCCAGCATCCCCCGGGGGGGAAGCTCCTACAATGAGCAGTTCTTC.

The gene calls are TRBV4-2 and TRBJ1-5; D ambiguous. V dropped 0 bases and J dropped 2 bases, with 11 bases sitting between them. Germline CDR1 and CDR2: LGHNA and YNFKEQ. This CDR3 is 16 amino acids long. CDR3 region: CASSQDSGSGNQPQHF. The CDR3 nucleotides are TGTGCCAGCAGCCAAGATTCGGGGTCGGGCAATCAGCCCCAGCATTTT.

The rearrangement uses TRBV5-6 and TRBJ2-4, with D uncertain. V lost 3 bases and J lost 0, with 10 bases in between. Per germline, CDR1 SGHDT and CDR2 YYEEEE. The CDR3 has 15 residues. The CDR3 DNA follows: TGTGCCAGCAGCTCAAGGGTCCTAGCCAAAAACATTCAGTACTTC. This encodes CASSSRVLAKNIQYF.

This clone was recorded a few times. The chain joins TRBV6-5 to TRBJ2-5; TRBD2 matches at 12 bases. The CDR3 contains 15 residues. CDR1 and CDR2 from the germline V gene are MNHEY and SVGAGI. V was clipped by 0 bases and J by 4 bases; unmatched bases: 0. CDR3: CASSYSTSGGETQYF. The CDR3, as DNA: TGTGCCAGCAGTTACTCGACTAGCGGGGGAGAGACCCAGTACTTC.

The chain couples TRBV27 to TRBJ2-3, with 12 positions matching TRBD2. The CDR3 runs to 18 residues. V gave up 5 bases and J gave up 0 bases; unmatched junction bases: 9. Germline V gene lookup returns CDR1 MNHEY and CDR2 SMNVEV (reference sequence). The CDR3 DNA sequence: TGTGCCAGCAGTCCTGGCCGGACTAGCGGGGACAGCACAGATACGCAGTATTTT. It is translated as CASSPGRTSGDSTDTQYF.

The chain employs TRBV18 and TRBJ1-5, with D possibly TRBD1 on 6 matching bases. Per germline, CDR1 KGHSH and CDR2 LQKENI. V shed 3 bases and J shed 0 bases, with 9 bases lying between them. The CDR3 is 15 residues long. CDR3 sequence (DNA): TGTGCCAGCTCACCCTACAGGGATAGCAATCAGCCCCAGCATTTT. This encodes CASSPYRDSNQPQHF.

The chain carries TRBV7-8 and TRBJ1-5, with D hard to call. V gave up 5 bases and J gave up 3 bases, with 20 bases separating them. Germline-derived CDR1 and CDR2 are SGHVS and FQNEAQ. The CDR3 runs 17 residues. CDR3 nucleotide sequence: TGTGCCAGCAGCCCCTCCCCCCTCCGGGATCTCAATCAGCCCCAGCATTTT. Its protein is CASSPSPLRDLNQPQHF. Looking up the rest from reference TRBV7-8 and TRBJ1-5 gives the full variable domain: GAGVSQSPRYKVAKRGQDVALRCDPISGHVSLFWYQQALGQGPEFLTYFQNEAQLDKSGLPSDRFFAERPEGSVSTLKIQRTQQEDSAVYLCASSPSPLRDLNQPQHFGDGTRLSIL.

CDR3 sequence: CASSYQGQGVYEQYF. The CDR3 DNA sequence: TGTGCCAGCAGTTACCAAGGACAGGGAGTTTACGAGCAGTACTTC. The gene calls are TRBV6-5 and TRBJ2-7, with 8 bases that match TRBD1. V lost 2 bases, J lost 4 bases, and 7 bases stayed unmatched. The CDR3 extends over 15 amino acids. CDR1 is MNHEY and CDR2 is SVGAGI in the germline V gene.

The V and J genes are TRBV19 and TRBJ2-6; D gene ambiguous. The V gene lost 1 base and the J gene lost 2 bases, with 9 bases spanning the gap. Germline-derived CDR1 and CDR2 are LNHDA and SQIVND (reference sequence). The CDR3 contains 16 residues. The CDR3 spells CASSIASGPGANVLTF. CDR3 bases: TGTGCCAGTAGTATAGCGTCGGGCCCTGGGGCCAACGTCCTGACTTTC.

The chain uses TRBV5-4 and TRBJ2-7; D is perhaps TRBD2 (7 bases). Trimming removed 4 bases at V and 2 bases at J, with 13 bases between. Germline-derived CDR1 and CDR2 are SGHNT and YYREEE (reference sequence). The CDR3 covers 14 residues. For the CDR3, the DNA is TGTGCCAGCAGCATAAGGGGGACTACCTACGAGCAGTACTTC. Translation: CASSIRGTTYEQYF.

The chain combines TRBV24-1 with TRBJ2-1, with a tentative D call TRBD2 (6 bases). The CDR3 has 12 amino acids. In germline, CDR1 is KGHDR, CDR2 SFDVKD. This CDR3 reads CASRGSYNEQFF. In nucleotides, the CDR3 is TGTGCTTCTCGGGGGTCCTACAATGAGCAGTTCTTC.

The chain links TRBV6-6 to TRBJ1-1; no definite D call. The germline CDR1 and CDR2 sequences are MNHNY and SVGAGI (reference sequence). V was pared by 0 bases and J by 2 bases, with 7 bases between. The CDR3 is made up of 14 amino acids. CDR3 loop: CASSYSTINTEAFF. The DNA of the CDR3 is TGTGCCAGCAGTTACTCGACCATAAACACTGAAGCTTTCTTT.

This clone was detected only once. This rearrangement joins TRBV14 to TRBJ1-3; D gene ambiguous. There are 12 residues in the CDR3. Germline lookup yields CDR1 SGHDN and CDR2 FVKESK. Trimming stripped 2 bases from V and 6 bases from J, with 5 bases between. CDR3 loop: CASSQSVNTIYF. DNA for the CDR3: TGTGCCAGCAGCCAATCGGTAAACACCATATATTTT.

The rearrangement uses TRBV10-1 and TRBJ1-2; D remains ambiguous. Germline loops: CDR1 WNHNN, CDR2 SYGVQD (reference sequence). V was shortened by 2 bases and J by 4 bases, with 23 bases between the two germline ends. The CDR3 spans 18 residues. The CDR3 DNA reads TGCGCCAGCAGTGAGAGAGAAGGCGGCTGGCCGGAACTCTATGGCTACACCTTC. It codes for CASSEREGGWPELYGYTF.

The rearrangement uses TRBV10-3 and TRBJ2-7; weak D call: TRBD2 (6 bases). The germline V and J ends were trimmed by 7 bases and 1 base, with 14 bases remaining between them. Germline CDR1 ENHRY, CDR2 SYGVKD. This CDR3 spans 14 amino acids. The CDR3 DNA reads as TGTGCCATCAAGAGGACGGGGGTTTCCTACGAGCAGTACTTC. Its protein product is CAIKRTGVSYEQYF.

In this sample, this clone turned up a few times. The J gene is TRBJ1-1, the V gene TRBV6-5; D is ambiguous. The V end lost 5 bases, the J end lost 8 bases, and 9 bases lay between the germline ends. The CDR3 loop spans 11 amino acids. The germline gives CDR1 MNHEY, CDR2 SVGAGI. The CDR3 sequence: CASSLRKEAFF. CDR3 in DNA: TGTGCCAGCAGTCTCAGGAAAGAAGCTTTCTTT.

The rearrangement uses TRBV10-3 and TRBJ2-5; tentatively, D is TRBD1 (6 bases). The CDR3 runs to 14 residues. Germline V gene data show CDR1 as ENHRY and CDR2 as SYGVKD. Trimming shortened V by 5 bases and J by 2 bases, and 12 bases separated the two germline ends. The CDR3 is CAISSTGKQETQYF. The CDR3, as DNA: TGTGCCATCAGTTCGACAGGCAAGCAAGAGACCCAGTACTTC.

CDR3 region: CASSSVENTEAFF. The CDR3 coding sequence is TGTGCCAGCAGTTCAGTTGAGAACACTGAAGCTTTCTTT. The chain has TRBV6-6 and TRBJ1-1; no clear D gene. Trimming shortened V by 4 bases and J by 1 base, and 7 bases separated the two germline ends. This CDR3 spans 13 amino acids. CDR1 MNHNY and CDR2 SVGAGI come from the germline V gene (reference sequence).

This chain links TRBV12-3 or TRBV12-4 with TRBJ2-2; no clear D gene. The CDR3 loop spans 11 amino acids. With 7 bases removed from V and 7 bases from J, the gap between germline ends came to 7 bases. CDR3 coding DNA: TGTGCCAGCAAGGAAGGCGGGGAGCTGTTTTTT. This gives the protein CASKEGGELFF.

V usage is TRBV9 and J usage is TRBJ2-7; tentative D call: TRBD2 (6 bases). V was clipped by 0 bases and J by 0 bases, with 13 bases between them. Looked up from germline, CDR1 is SGDLS and CDR2 is YYNGEE. This CDR3 is 16 amino acids long. CDR3 nucleotide sequence: TGTGCCAGCAGCGTAGGATGGCGGGGAAGCTCCTACGAGCAGTACTTC. This sequence encodes CASSVGWRGSSYEQYF.

This chain uses TRBV4-1 with TRBJ1-5; 7 nucleotides line up with TRBD1. The CDR3 is 15 amino acids. Germline lookup yields CDR1 MGHRA and CDR2 YSYEKL. The junction had 11 bases not matched to a gene; V was cut back by 3 bases and J by 9 bases. The DNA for the CDR3 is TGCGCCAGCAGCCACAACGGACAGGAGGTGTGGCCCCAGCATTTT. It codes for CASSHNGQEVWPQHF.

The chain uses TRBV9 and TRBJ1-5; no definite D call. From germline, CDR1 is SGDLS and CDR2 YYNGEE. V lost 0 bases and J lost 0, with 4 bases in between. The CDR3 covers 14 residues. The CDR3 DNA sequence: TGTGCCAGCAGCGTAGGGAGTAGCAATCAGCCCCAGCATTTT. As protein: CASSVGSSNQPQHF.

J is TRBJ1-6 and V is TRBV28; a weak D match, TRBD1 (5 bases). V lost 2 bases to trimming and J lost 9 bases, with 14 bases between them. Germline values: CDR1 MDHEN, CDR2 SYDVKM. CDR3 size: 15 residues. CDR3 DNA: TGTGCCAGCAGTTTAAGGGGTCTAGGGGCTTCACCCCTCCACTTT. It codes for CASSLRGLGASPLHF.

V usage is TRBV5-1 and J usage is TRBJ1-1; TRBD1 matches 7 bases. The CDR3 sequence is 13 residues long. With V trimmed by 4 bases and J by 9 bases, 9 bases remained unmatched. CDR1 and CDR2 (germline): SGHRS, YFSETQ. Here the CDR3 DNA reads TGCGCCAGCAGCCCGCGACAGGGATTGAAAGCTTTCTTT. Translation gives CASSPRQGLKAFF.

The chain is built from TRBV2 and TRBJ1-5; tentatively, D is TRBD1 (6 bases). CDR3 length equals 15 residues. Trimming stripped 6 bases from V and 4 bases from J, with 16 bases between. CDR1 and CDR2 (germline): SNHLY, FYNNEI. The CDR3 sequence: CASRTGQLTNQPQHF. CDR3 in DNA: TGTGCCAGCAGAACCGGACAGTTAACAAATCAGCCCCAGCATTTT.